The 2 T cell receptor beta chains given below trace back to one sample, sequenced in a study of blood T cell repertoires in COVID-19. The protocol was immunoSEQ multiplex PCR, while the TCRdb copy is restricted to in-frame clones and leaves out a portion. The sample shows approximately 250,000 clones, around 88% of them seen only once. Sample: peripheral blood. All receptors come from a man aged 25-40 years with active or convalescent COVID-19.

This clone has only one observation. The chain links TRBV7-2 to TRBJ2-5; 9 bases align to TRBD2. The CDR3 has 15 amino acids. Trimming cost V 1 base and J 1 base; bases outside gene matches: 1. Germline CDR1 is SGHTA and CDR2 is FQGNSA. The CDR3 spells CASSLGTSAQETQYF. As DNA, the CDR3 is TGTGCCAGCAGCTTAGGGACTAGCGCCCAAGAGACCCAGTACTTC.

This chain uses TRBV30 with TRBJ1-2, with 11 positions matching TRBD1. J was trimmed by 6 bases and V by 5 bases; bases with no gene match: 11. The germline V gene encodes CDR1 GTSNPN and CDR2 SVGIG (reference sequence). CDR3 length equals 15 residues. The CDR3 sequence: CAWRDRGAGPHGYTF. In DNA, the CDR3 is TGTGCCTGGCGGGACAGGGGGGCCGGTCCCCATGGCTACACCTTC.